These 18 T cell receptor beta chains were sequenced from one sample in a study of cytotoxic CD8 clonotypes in ibrutinib-treated CLL. Sequencing was performed with immunoSEQ multiplex PCR; in TCRdb, only in-frame clones are kept and a portion is missing. The table lists some 16,000 clones, 55% to 80% of them singletons. Sequences were derived from PBMCs, sampled before ibrutinib treatment. The receptors were sampled from a human donor with chronic lymphocytic leukemia.

The chain joins TRBV27 to TRBJ2-3; TRBD1 might be the D (5 bases). The CDR3 sequence is 15 residues long. V shed 8 bases and J shed 1 base, with 16 bases lying between them. Germline CDR1 MNHEY, CDR2 SMNVEV (reference sequence). The CDR3 loop reads CASGPDTRGTDTQYF. The CDR3 DNA is TGTGCCAGCGGGCCGGACACCAGGGGCACAGATACGCAGTATTTT.

The J gene is TRBJ1-2, the V gene TRBV28; perhaps TRBD1 as D (5 bases). Germline values: CDR1 MDHEN, CDR2 SYDVKM. Deletions cut 5 bases from V and 4 bases from J, with 11 bases between. The CDR3 runs 13 residues. CDR3 bases: TGTGCCAGCAGTCCCGGGGACGTCTATGGCTACACCTTC. Its translation: CASSPGDVYGYTF.

V usage is TRBV19 and J usage is TRBJ1-3; D unclear. The ends were cut back, 10 bases at V and 1 base at J, with 8 bases in the middle. CDR1 LNHDA and CDR2 SQIVND come from the germline V gene (reference sequence). The CDR3 loop spans 12 amino acids. The CDR3 nucleotides are TGTGCCACCCACAATTCTGGAAACACCATATATTTT. The encoded protein is CATHNSGNTIYF.

The rearrangement uses TRBV18 and TRBJ1-2; D remains ambiguous. V was clipped by 2 bases and J by 3 bases, with 4 bases between them. The CDR3 is 12 amino acids. Germline-derived CDR1 and CDR2 are KGHSH and LQKENI. CDR3 protein: CASSPGDYGYTF. The CDR3 DNA reads as TGTGCCAGCTCACCAGGGGACTATGGCTACACCTTC.

The J gene is TRBJ2-5, the V gene TRBV11-3, with D possibly matching TRBD2 (6 bases). From germline, CDR1 is SGHNT and CDR2 YENEEA. Trimming pared 1 base from V and 5 bases from J, leaving 14 bases between. This CDR3 region has 15 residues. CDR3 sequence reads: CASSLGPLAWETQYF. CDR3 DNA: TGTGCCAGCAGCTTAGGCCCGCTAGCGTGGGAGACCCAGTACTTC.

The V gene is TRBV14, the J gene TRBJ2-7; D uncertain. Per germline, CDR1 SGHDN and CDR2 FVKESK. V was clipped by 3 bases and J by 3 bases, with 6 bases between them. This CDR3 contains 12 residues. CDR3 coding DNA: TGTGCCAGCAGCCAGACCGTCTACGAGCAGTACTTC. Translating it yields CASSQTVYEQYF.

The V gene is TRBV28, the J gene TRBJ2-2; TRBD2 matches 10 bases. The CDR3 runs 15 residues. Per germline, CDR1 MDHEN and CDR2 SYDVKM. The V segment lost 4 bases and the J segment 7 bases; nucleotides outside the gene matches: 6. The CDR3 sequence: CASSSLAGVFGELFF. CDR3 DNA sequence: TGTGCCAGCAGTTCGCTAGCGGGGGTTTTCGGGGAGCTGTTTTTT.

Sample share makes this clone medium-sized (0.01 to 0.1%). The chain employs TRBV5-5 and TRBJ1-2, with 7 bases matching TRBD1. This CDR3 is 13 amino acids long. Germline V lookup: CDR1 SGHKS, CDR2 YYEKEE (reference sequence). Trimming removed 6 bases from V and 3 bases from J; junction bases left unmatched: 5. CDR3: CASTRRGDYGYTF. CDR3 nucleotide sequence: TGTGCCAGCACCCGCAGGGGGGACTATGGCTACACCTTC.

This chain uses TRBV10-3 with TRBJ2-3; tentative D call: TRBD2 (6 bases). The CDR3 totals 12 residues. Germline values: CDR1 ENHRY, CDR2 SYGVKD. V dropped 7 bases and J dropped 6 bases, with 11 bases sitting between them. The CDR3 DNA reads TGTGCCATCAACCCTGGGGGGGATACGCAGTATTTT. Translating it yields CAINPGGDTQYF.

The rearrangement links TRBV27 to TRBJ1-6; D is unresolved. The CDR3 sequence is 15 residues long. Trimming left V 1 base short and J 10 bases short, with 14 bases between. Germline V lookup: CDR1 MNHEY, CDR2 SMNVEV (reference sequence). The CDR3 DNA sequence: TGTGCCAGCAGTTTATTCCTGGGCGCTCGGTCACCCCTCCACTTT. Translating gives CASSLFLGARSPLHF.

The chain combines TRBV6-1 with TRBJ1-1; TRBD1 matches 7 bases. The junction had 10 bases not matched to a gene; V was cut back by 7 bases and J by 2 bases. The length of the CDR3 is 15 residues. Germline CDR1 is MNHNS and CDR2 is SASEGT. The chain's CDR3 is CASIPGRDRNTEAFF. For the CDR3, the DNA is TGTGCCAGCATTCCGGGCCGGGACAGAAACACTGAAGCTTTCTTT.

This clone has just a few counts. V and J are TRBV6-5 and TRBJ1-6; D unresolved. The CDR3 has 14 amino acids. Trimming shortened V by 4 bases and J by 9 bases, and 13 bases separated the two germline ends. Looked up from germline, CDR1 is MNHEY and CDR2 is SVGAGI. The chain's CDR3 is CASSSPPPGSPLHF. DNA for the CDR3: TGTGCCAGCAGTTCCCCACCTCCGGGTTCACCCCTCCACTTT.

This clone was counted only a few times. The chain has TRBV25-1 and TRBJ1-1; D is ambiguous. The length of the CDR3 is 13 residues. Trimming took off 2 bases at V and 1 base at J, with 5 bases between the two ends. The germline CDR1 and CDR2 sequences are MGHDK and SYGVNS. The chain's CDR3 is CASSEKENTEAFF. The CDR3 DNA reads TGTGCCAGCAGTGAAAAAGAGAACACTGAAGCTTTCTTT.

The chain couples TRBV9 to TRBJ2-5, with D perhaps TRBD2 (7 bases). The V and J ends lost 3 bases and 5 bases respectively, with 11 bases between them. Per germline, CDR1 SGDLS and CDR2 YYNGEE. CDR3 size: 13 residues. CDR3 DNA: TGTGCCAGCAGCGCGGGGGGCAAGGAGACCCAGTACTTC. It is translated as CASSAGGKETQYF.

This clone was observed a few times. The J gene is TRBJ2-5, the V gene TRBV6-1; 11 nucleotides align to TRBD2. J gave up 4 bases and V 4 bases, and 8 bases lay outside the gene matches. Germline V gives CDR1 MNHNS, CDR2 SASEGT. This CDR3 spans 16 amino acids. CDR3 amino acids: CASSVQLAGAGETQYF. The CDR3 DNA is TGTGCCAGCAGTGTCCAACTAGCGGGGGCAGGAGAGACCCAGTACTTC.

This clone was counted between two and nine times. CDR3 sequence: CASSATGAGNTIYF. The CDR3 DNA reads as TGCGCCAGCAGCGCCACAGGGGCTGGAAACACCATATATTTT. The rearrangement uses TRBV5-1 and TRBJ1-3, with TRBD1 matching over 7 bases. V lost 4 bases and J lost 2; bases outside the gene matches: 3. The CDR3 sequence is 14 residues long. Germline CDR1 and CDR2: SGHRS and YFSETQ.

This chain connects TRBV6-5 to TRBJ2-2, with D perhaps given as TRBD1 or TRBD2 (6 bases each). Trimming stripped 6 bases from V and 4 bases from J, with 15 bases between. CDR3 size: 15 residues. Germline CDR1 and CDR2: MNHEY and SVGAGI. The CDR3: CASSPDGGGTGELFF. The CDR3 DNA is TGTGCCAGCAGCCCCGACGGGGGCGGCACCGGGGAGCTGTTTTTT.

The chain links TRBV9 to TRBJ1-5, with D possibly TRBD1 on 6 matching bases. Trimming removed 3 bases from V and 4 bases from J, with 8 bases in between. Germline-derived CDR1 and CDR2 are SGDLS and YYNGEE. This CDR3 contains 13 residues. The DNA of the CDR3 is TGTGCCAGCAGCGGGACAGAAAATCAGCCCCAGCATTTT. Its translation is CASSGTENQPQHF.